Shown below are 16 T cell receptor beta chains from a single sample sequenced in a study of cytomegalovirus exposure and HLA in healthy donors. The PCR had 60 Vbeta and 13 Jbeta primers. Profiling relied on immunoSEQ multiplex PCR, and the TCRdb table lists in-frame clones only, not all of them. The sample lists 85,000 to 100,000 clones, about four fifths occurring once. The specimen sequenced was PBMCs. The receptors originated from a female donor in good health and CMV-seropositive.

The chain combines TRBV7-6 with TRBJ1-4; D remains ambiguous. The CDR3 spans 15 residues. The V end was cut by 4 bases, the J end by 3 bases, with 12 bases between. Germline CDR1 is SGHVS and CDR2 is FNYEAQ. In DNA, the CDR3 is TGTGCCAGCAGCTCCGGTATCTCGGCTAATGAAAAACTGTTTTTT. Its translation: CASSSGISANEKLFF.

The chain employs TRBV5-6 and TRBJ1-4; D might be TRBD1 (6 bases). The germline V gene encodes CDR1 SGHDT and CDR2 YYEEEE. The CDR3 consists of 16 residues. The V end was cut by 5 bases, the J end by 1 base, with 15 bases between. CDR3 nucleotides: TGTGCCAGCAGTTCCCCAGGGGTCCTAACTAATGAAAAACTGTTTTTT. Protein: CASSSPGVLTNEKLFF.

The V and J genes are TRBV9 and TRBJ2-3; 8 nucleotides line up with TRBD1. With 4 bases clipped from V and 1 base from J, the junction kept 5 bases outside the gene matches. CDR3 length equals 15 residues. CDR1 SGDLS and CDR2 YYNGEE come from the germline V gene. The CDR3 DNA sequence: TGTGCCAGCAGCCCCGAGGGACAGGGCACAGATACGCAGTATTTT. It encodes CASSPEGQGTDTQYF.

The rearrangement links TRBV5-1 to TRBJ1-2; 7 nucleotides match TRBD1. The CDR3 extends over 14 amino acids. Germline CDR1 is SGHRS and CDR2 is YFSETQ. Trimming took 4 bases from V and 8 from J; bases not matched to a gene: 11. The CDR3 sequence is CASSATTGFGGYTF. The CDR3 region has the DNA TGCGCCAGCAGCGCAACGACAGGGTTCGGCGGCTACACCTTC.

This clone was found a few times. J is TRBJ1-5 and V is TRBV5-6; no reliable D call. Trimming pared 2 bases from V and 7 bases from J, leaving 10 bases between. This CDR3 comprises 13 residues. Germline CDR1 and CDR2: SGHDT and YYEEEE. CDR3 loop: CASSFGRTQPQHF. CDR3 in DNA: TGTGCCAGCAGCTTTGGGAGGACGCAGCCCCAGCATTTT.

V is TRBV9 and J is TRBJ2-5, with 11 bases fitting TRBD2. CDR3 length: 16 amino acids. Per germline, CDR1 SGDLS and CDR2 YYNGEE. V lost 4 bases, J lost 4 bases, and 9 bases stayed unmatched. The CDR3 DNA is TGTGCCAGCAGCCGCGAACTAGCGGGAGTTACAGAGACCCAGTACTTC. Amino acid sequence: CASSRELAGVTETQYF.

The chain combines TRBV5-3 with TRBJ2-5; possibly TRBD1 for D (5 bases). TRBV5-3 is marked as an open reading frame, function uncertain. The CDR3 is made up of 14 amino acids. V was shortened by 0 bases and J by 0 bases, with 6 bases between the two germline ends. CDR3 sequence: CARSLGQYQETQYF. Written as DNA, the CDR3 is TGTGCCAGAAGCTTGGGACAGTACCAAGAGACCCAGTACTTC.

This clone was picked up a small number of times. The chain has TRBV11-3 and TRBJ2-3, with D possibly being TRBD1 (6 bases). This CDR3 contains 15 residues. Trimming took 1 base from V and 3 from J, leaving 11 bases between them. Germline V gives CDR1 SGHNT, CDR2 YENEEA. The CDR3 DNA follows: TGTGCCAGCAGCTTAGGGACAGCAGATACAGATACGCAGTATTTT. Residues: CASSLGTADTDTQYF.

The chain joins TRBV21-1 to TRBJ1-1; the D call of TRBD1 is as the table states it, not checked on the DNA. TRBV21-1 is termed a pseudogene. The CDR3 runs to 14 residues. CDR3 sequence: CASNRTGSNTEAFF. The CDR3 bases are TGTGCCAGCAACCGGACAGGATCGAACACTGAAGCTTTCTTT.

The V and J genes are TRBV7-9 and TRBJ2-1, with TRBD1 identical over 7 bases. There are 16 residues in the CDR3. CDR1 and CDR2 (germline): SEHNR, FQNEAQ (reference sequence). The ends lost 6 bases at V and 4 bases at J; junction bases unmatched: 12. The CDR3 sequence is CASSSPGTAPYNEQFF. In DNA form, the CDR3 reads TGTGCCAGCAGTTCTCCCGGGACAGCACCTTACAATGAGCAGTTCTTC. Supplemented by reference TRBV7-9 and TRBJ2-1, the full variable domain reads DTGVSQNPRHKITKRGQNVTFRCDPISEHNRLYWYRQTLGQGPEFLTYFQNEAQLEKSRLLSDRFSAERPKGSFSTLEIQRTEQGDSAMYLCASSSPGTAPYNEQFFGPGTRLTVL.

The chain recombines TRBV15 with TRBJ1-2; TRBD1 aligns across 8 bases. The length of the CDR3 is 14 residues. V trimming: 3 bases; J trimming: 8 bases; junction bases outside the gene matches: 8. Germline-derived CDR1 and CDR2 are LNHNV and YYDKDF (reference sequence). DNA of the CDR3: TGTGCCACCAGCAGGGACAGGGATGCTAACGGCTACACCTTC. Translation gives CATSRDRDANGYTF.

CDR3: CASRREVNQPQHF. CDR3 coding DNA: TGTGCCAGCAGAAGGGAGGTTAATCAGCCCCAGCATTTT. The chain employs TRBV6-5 and TRBJ1-5; no clear D. Germline assignment: CDR1 MNHEY and CDR2 SVGAGI. Trimming stripped 6 bases from V and 4 bases from J, with 10 bases between. This CDR3 has 13 amino acids.

V and J are TRBV19 and TRBJ2-2; 7 bases are shared with TRBD1. Germline V gene lookup returns CDR1 LNHDA and CDR2 SQIVND (reference sequence). This CDR3 spans 15 amino acids. Unmatched junction bases numbered 6, after V lost 5 bases and J lost 3 bases. The CDR3 region has the DNA TGTGCCAGTAGTGCCCGACAGGGACACACCGGGGAGCTGTTTTTT. Residues: CASSARQGHTGELFF. Full variable domain (missing parts from reference TRBV19 and TRBJ2-2): DGGITQSPKYLFRKEGQNVTLSCEQNLNHDAMYWYRQDPGQGLRLIYYSQIVNDFQKGDIAEGYSVSREKKESFPLTVTSAQKNPTAFYLCASSARQGHTGELFFGEGSRLTVL.

This clone showed up just a few times. J is TRBJ2-5 and V is TRBV5-4; TRBD1 agrees at 7 bases. The J call may be in error: the DNA end matches TRBJ2-7 better. The germline V gene encodes CDR1 SGHNT and CDR2 YYREEE (reference sequence). The CDR3 consists of 14 residues. The CDR3: CASSLGQFSYEQYF. CDR3 nucleotides: TGTGCCAGCAGCCTGGGACAGTTCTCCTACGAGCAGTACTTC.

As DNA, the CDR3 is TGCGCCAGCAGCCCCATAAGAGGGACAGGGCGCACCTACGAGCAGTACTTC. It yields the protein CASSPIRGTGRTYEQYF. The chain has TRBV4-1 and TRBJ2-7, with 9 bases that match TRBD1. This CDR3 is built from 17 residues. The germline V gene has CDR1 MGHRA and CDR2 YSYEKL. The junction had 12 bases not matched to a gene; V was cut back by 4 bases and J by 2 bases.

A single count supports this clone. DNA for the CDR3: TGTGCCAGCAGCGTAGAAGTGGGGACAGGGTTGATGAACACTGAAGCTTTCTTT. Its translation: CASSVEVGTGLMNTEAFF. This chain connects TRBV9 to TRBJ1-1; 9 nucleotides agree with TRBD1. The CDR3 runs to 18 residues. J lost 0 bases, V lost 0 bases, and 9 bases had no gene match. Germline CDR1 reads SGDLS; CDR2 reads YYNGEE. Looking up the rest from reference TRBV9 and TRBJ1-1 gives the full variable domain: DSGVTQTPKHLITATGQRVTLRCSPRSGDLSVYWYQQSLDQGLQFLIQYYNGEERAKGNILERFSAQQFPDLHSELNLSSLELGDSALYFCASSVEVGTGLMNTEAFFGQGTRLTVV.